This TCR beta chain was documented in a study of Ad26.COV2.S vaccination and SARS-CoV-2 variants. This clone was seen more than once but under ten times. Treatment here: approximately 18 received Ad26.COV2.S at low or high dose, single or two shots; 5 received placebo; per-sample allocation not given. Samples were taken on day 63 after the first vaccine or placebo injection. Method: immunoSEQ multiplex PCR; TCRdb's copy keeps in-frame clones and lacks some. The sample yields 400,000 to 500,000 clones, roughly 90% seen once. The CDR3 contains 14 residues. With 6 bases removed from V and 1 base from J, the gap between germline ends came to 12 bases. From germline, CDR1 is KGHSH and CDR2 LQKENI.

Sequenced here: peripheral blood, sampled in a trial of Ad26.COV2.S vaccine versus placebo. This sequence originates from a person aged 18-60 years who received the Ad26.COV2.S COVID-19 vaccine or a placebo. The chain is built from TRBV18 and TRBJ1-1; unclear D gene. CDR3 sequence reads: CASSRASPNTEAFF. In DNA form, the CDR3 reads TGTGCCAGCTCCCGTGCCAGCCCGAACACTGAAGCTTTCTTT.